This TCR beta chain originates from a study of cytomegalovirus exposure and HLA in healthy donors. Study information: Most donors, approximately 82% of a few hundred genotyped, fell in the Caucasian-associated ancestry cluster.

On this clone: Its antigen is not identified.

Study results and limitations: A later analysis found TCR association rates differed by HLA locus, highest for DRB1 and lowest for HLA-C.

PCR involved 60 Vbeta and 13 Jbeta primers. In the original processing: Later reanalysis found approximately 76 million unique TCR beta chains, about 11 million of them shared. Sequenced by immunoSEQ multiplex PCR; TCRdb stores in-frame clones only, minus some. That table is the source of V, J and clone size, and D and trimming were worked out from the DNA. This sample has under 90,000 clones; roughly 77% occur once, and the top ten carry approximately 2%. Germline CDR1 reads MDHEN; CDR2 reads SYDVKM. This CDR3 is 15 amino acids long. V was cut by 7 bases and J by 1 base, with 17 bases left in between.

The chain is built from TRBV28 and TRBJ2-7, with D tentatively TRBD2 (5 bases). The sequenced sample consisted of PBMCs. This receptor was taken from a man aged 35 to 55 in good health and CMV-seronegative. This chain's CDR3 is CASTLYAGASYEQYF. Written as DNA, the CDR3 is TGTGCCAGCACCCTCTATGCGGGCGCATCCTACGAGCAGTACTTC. Supplemented by reference TRBV28 and TRBJ2-7, the full variable domain reads DVKVTQSSRYLVKRTGEKVFLECVQDMDHENMFWYRQDPGLGLRLIYFSYDVKMKEKGDIPEGYSVSREKKERFSLILESASTNQTSMYLCASTLYAGASYEQYFGPGTRLTVT.